This record concerns one T cell receptor beta chain sequence. The antigen is unknown. Primers included in the PCR were 60 Vbeta and 13 Jbeta primers. Sequenced by immunoSEQ multiplex PCR; TCRdb stores in-frame clones only, minus some. The sample carries over 110,000 clones, roughly four fifths recorded once. This sample was taken from a study of cytomegalovirus exposure and HLA in healthy donors. Overall study context: Drawn from HLA-typed donors, about 85 million unique TCRs were held in an early data release. Study conclusions and caveats: A missense DCLRE1C variant was associated with V- and J-gene trimming of TCR beta chains in a later analysis, and an independent cohort replicated the association. A later analysis reportedly found that, within productive TCRs, an Asian-associated ancestry cluster had fewer N-insertions than the mean observed across the roughly 700 donors.

CDR3 length equals 14 residues. V lost 8 bases and J lost 2, with 13 bases in between. Germline values: CDR1 MNHNS, CDR2 SASEGT. The donors (healthy individuals) were bone marrow donors. Sequencing was carried out using PBMCs. This clonotype originated in a woman aged 40 to 50 in good health and CMV-seronegative. The chain has TRBV6-1 and TRBJ2-1; D might be TRBD1 (5 bases). The CDR3 loop reads CASFEWGPYNEQFF. The DNA for the CDR3 is TGTGCCAGCTTTGAGTGGGGCCCCTACAATGAGCAGTTCTTC.